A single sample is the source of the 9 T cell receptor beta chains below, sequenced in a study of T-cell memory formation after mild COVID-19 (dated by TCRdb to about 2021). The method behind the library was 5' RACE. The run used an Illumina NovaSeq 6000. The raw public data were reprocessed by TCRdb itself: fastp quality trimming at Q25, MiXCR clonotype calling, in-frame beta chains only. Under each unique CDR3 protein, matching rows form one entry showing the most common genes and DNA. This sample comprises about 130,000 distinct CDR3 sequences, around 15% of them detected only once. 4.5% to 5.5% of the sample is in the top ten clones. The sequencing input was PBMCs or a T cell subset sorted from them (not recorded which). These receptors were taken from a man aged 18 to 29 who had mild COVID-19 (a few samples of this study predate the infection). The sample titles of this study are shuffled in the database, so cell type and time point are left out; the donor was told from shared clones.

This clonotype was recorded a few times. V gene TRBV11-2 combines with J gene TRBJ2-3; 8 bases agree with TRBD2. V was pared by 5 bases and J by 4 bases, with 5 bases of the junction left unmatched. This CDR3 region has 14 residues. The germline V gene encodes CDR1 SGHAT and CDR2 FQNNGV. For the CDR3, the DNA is TGTGCCAGCAGCCCCTCGGGACTAGCAGATACGCAGTATTTT. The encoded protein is CASSPSGLADTQYF.

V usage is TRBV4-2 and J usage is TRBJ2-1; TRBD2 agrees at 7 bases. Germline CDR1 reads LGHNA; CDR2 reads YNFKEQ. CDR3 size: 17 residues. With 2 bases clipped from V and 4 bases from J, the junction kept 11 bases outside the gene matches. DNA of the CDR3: TGTGCCAGCAGCCAAAGACGGAGGGCTAGCGGATACAATGAGCAGTTCTTC. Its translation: CASSQRRRASGYNEQFF.

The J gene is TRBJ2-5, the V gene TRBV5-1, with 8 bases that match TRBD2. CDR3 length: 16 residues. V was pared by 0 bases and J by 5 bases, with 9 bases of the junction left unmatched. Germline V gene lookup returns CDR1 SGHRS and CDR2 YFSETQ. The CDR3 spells CASSLVPGGPLETQYF. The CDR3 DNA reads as TGCGCCAGCAGCTTGGTGCCGGGGGGGCCGTTGGAGACCCAGTACTTC.

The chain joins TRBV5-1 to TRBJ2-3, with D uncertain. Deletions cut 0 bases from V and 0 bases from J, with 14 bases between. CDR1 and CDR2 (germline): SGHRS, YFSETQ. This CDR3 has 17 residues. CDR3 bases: TGCGCCAGCAGCTTGGCGGGCCTCGAAAAGAGCACAGATACGCAGTATTTT. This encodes CASSLAGLEKSTDTQYF.

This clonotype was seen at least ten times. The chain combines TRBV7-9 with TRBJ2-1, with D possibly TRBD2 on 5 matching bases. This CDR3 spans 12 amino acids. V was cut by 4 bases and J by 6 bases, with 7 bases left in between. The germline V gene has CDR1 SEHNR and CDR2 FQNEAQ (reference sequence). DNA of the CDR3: TGTGCCAGCAGCTGGACTGGCAATGAGCAGTTCTTC. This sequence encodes CASSWTGNEQFF.

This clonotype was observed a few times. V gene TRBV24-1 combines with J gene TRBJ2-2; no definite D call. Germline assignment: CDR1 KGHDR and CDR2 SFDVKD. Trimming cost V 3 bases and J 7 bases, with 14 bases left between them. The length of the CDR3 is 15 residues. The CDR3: CATSDPKLGLGELFF. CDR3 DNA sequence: TGTGCCACCAGTGATCCGAAGCTGGGTCTCGGGGAGCTGTTTTTT.

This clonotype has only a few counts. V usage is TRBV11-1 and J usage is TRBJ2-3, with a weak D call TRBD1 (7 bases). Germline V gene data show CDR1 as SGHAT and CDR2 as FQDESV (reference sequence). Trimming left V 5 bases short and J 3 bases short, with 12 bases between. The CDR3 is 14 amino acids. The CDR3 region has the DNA TGTGCCAGCAGCGCGGGACAGTATACAGATACGCAGTATTTT. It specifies CASSAGQYTDTQYF.

The DNA of the CDR3 is TGTGCCAGCAGCTCGGACGGGAACCAAGAGACCCAGTACTTC. Translated, it gives CASSSDGNQETQYF. This chain links TRBV7-8 with TRBJ2-5, with a possible D match to TRBD2 (5 bases). Deletions cut 4 bases from V and 0 bases from J, with 9 bases between. Germline assignment: CDR1 SGHVS and CDR2 FQNEAQ. This CDR3 comprises 14 residues.

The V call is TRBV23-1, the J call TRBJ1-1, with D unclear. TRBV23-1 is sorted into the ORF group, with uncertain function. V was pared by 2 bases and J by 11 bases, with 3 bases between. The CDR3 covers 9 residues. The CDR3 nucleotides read TGCGCCAGCAGTCAAGCGGCTTTCTTT. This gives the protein CASSQAAFF.